This T cell receptor beta chain was sequenced during a study of PD-1 blockade in classical Hodgkin lymphoma (dated by TCRdb to about 2020). About the investigation overall: Nivolumab dosing was 3 mg/kg intravenously every 2 weeks, continuing until either disease progression or unacceptable toxicity. A peripheral blood immune signature of response to PD-1 blockade in classical Hodgkin lymphoma was defined using TCR beta sequencing and CyTOF.

This clone was counted a single time. Its recognized antigen is unknown. It has no much larger one-base neighbor in the sample; base qualities were not kept. The Qiagen DNeasy kit was used to extract genomic DNA from unsorted PBMCs and from the negatively selected CD4+ and CD8+ fractions. Amplification of TCR beta CDR3 regions was done by immunoSEQ multiplex PCR with primers that anneal to V and J segments. A synthetic immune receptor repertoire was used to minimize amplification bias, and any remaining bias was removed computationally after sequencing. The study's processing was this. Custom Python scripts were used to quantify repertoire diversity as the Shannon entropy index. The unsorted, CD4+ and CD8+ repertoires were each analyzed separately, with the exception of combined analyses, where CD4+ and CD8+ sequences were merged in silico. A clone counted as expanded when the clone's frequency after treatment rose at least 2-fold relative to C1D1, and clones undetected at baseline were given a pseudocount of 0.5. Clones with 0 or 1 copy at C1D1 were defined as singleton clones, while clones with 2 or more copies were defined as non-singleton clones. Clones expanded in unsorted samples were labelled as CD4+, CD8+ or unknown by matching protein sequences in sorted samples from the same patient. Diversity changes from C1D1 to C4D1 were tested in paired samples using Wilcoxon tests. The source is immuneACCESS, and TCRdb retained only in-frame sequences with V and J called. Part of the clones is not carried over; for the studies checked, unresolved V genes explain less than half of this, and the remainder is unexplained. V and J calls and clone size come straight from that table; D and trimming were deduced from the DNA. The sample has 10,000 to 15,000 clones on record, about four fifths of them singletons. The ten largest clones take up more than 0.85% of the sample.

The study at large found these results: A significant rise by C4D1 was seen in CD4+ but not CD8+ TCR diversity (p=0.0027 vs p=0.16), with the rise being most apparent in complete responders (p=0.02). Only a single clinical trial cohort was studied, and what caused the repertoire differences, possibly disease activity or prior therapy, remained undefined. Trial patients with a complete response had baseline diversity similar to that of newly diagnosed patients, while partial responders and progressors had significantly lower diversity. Lower diversity was seen in patients whose nivolumab began less than 1 year after ASCT, and these patients were left out of later analyses so that immune reconstitution would not confound the results. Baseline TCR diversity was reported to be lower in newly diagnosed patients than in healthy donors, and even lower in relapsed/refractory patients.

Sample time point, as interpreted from the label and publication: cycle 4 day 1 (C4D1), after less than 7 weeks of nivolumab. All trial patients had relapsed after autologous stem cell transplantation, with cohorts A, B and C differing in prior brentuximab vedotin exposure. Using a Miltenyi CD4+ T cell isolation kit, CD4+ T cells were purified from thawed PBMCs through magnetic negative selection. The trial cohort included 45 to 65 patients with relapsed/refractory classical Hodgkin lymphoma, and each patient had a best overall response of complete response, partial response or progressive disease. Trial patients were treated with single-agent nivolumab in the multi-cohort phase II CheckMate 205 trial. An independent review committee assessed best overall response by applying the 2007 International Working Group response criteria. Trial PBMCs were collected just before the start of nivolumab (C1D1) and during therapy at cycle 2 day 1 and cycle 4 day 1. After peripheral blood was drawn into 8 mL Vacutainer Cell Preparation Tubes, PBMCs were isolated by centrifugation and then cryopreserved. Purified CD4+ and CD8+ fractions were prepared only for cases with an additional available PBMC sample. Magnetically labelled cells were removed on LS columns in a quadroMACS separator, and the flow-through was collected as the purified fraction.

The CDR3 numbers 17 residues from cysteine through phenylalanine. Solely the CDR3 DNA is kept, with 51 bases framed from the first base. CDR1 and CDR2, per the germline V gene (reference sequence), are GTSNPN and SVGIG. Between the V and J ends, shortened by 3 bases and 7 bases respectively, the junction contains 25 bases. The source material was CD4+ T cells from blood, sampled before the fourth cycle of nivolumab. The sequence was collected from a human donor with classical Hodgkin lymphoma. The rearrangement combines TRBV30 with TRBJ1-5; a tentative D call is TRBD1 (6 bases match). The CDR3 loop reads CAWSSRGGTRSGQPQHF. The nucleotide sequence reads TGTGCCTGGAGCTCTCGCGGGGGGACACGGTCAGGGCAGCCCCAGCATTTT.